Presented here are 30 T cell receptor beta chains from one specimen sequenced in a study of neurological immune-mediated disorders. TCRdb re-called the 5' RACE reads through MiXCR, storing one row per CDR3 protein. Of tens of thousands of distinct CDR3 sequences detected, 3.5% appear once; the ten largest clones hold about 3%. Material for sequencing was PBMCs. All receptors derive from a woman aged 50 to 60 with multiple sclerosis.

In this sample, this clonotype turned up many times. This chain uses TRBV6-2 or TRBV6-3 with TRBJ1-5; weak D call: TRBD1 (5 bases). The CDR3 consists of 16 residues. Between the trimmed V and J ends, which lost 5 bases and 5 bases, there was a span of 19 bases. Germline CDR1 is MNHEY and CDR2 is SVGEGT. The CDR3 protein is CASSRRDPGRDQPQHF. Written as DNA, the CDR3 is TGTGCCAGCAGTCGCCGGGACCCCGGGAGAGATCAGCCCCAGCATTTT.

This clonotype was seen a few times. The J gene is TRBJ2-3, the V gene TRBV19; TRBD2 matches at 8 bases. The trim removed 10 bases at V and 4 bases at J, leaving 10 bases unmatched. The CDR3 sequence is 14 residues long. Germline CDR1 and CDR2: LNHDA and SQIVND (reference sequence). The CDR3 region has the DNA TGTGCCACTTCACTAGCGGACTTTTCAGATACGCAGTATTTT. Translating gives CATSLADFSDTQYF.

Ten or more counts support this clonotype. This chain connects TRBV5-1 to TRBJ1-5; D is unclear. Trimming removed 4 bases at V and 1 base at J, with 6 bases between. The CDR3 contains 13 residues. Germline CDR1 SGHRS, CDR2 YFSETQ. In DNA form, the CDR3 reads TGCGCCAGCAGCGACGGAAGCAATCAGCCCCAGCATTTT. The encoded protein is CASSDGSNQPQHF.

This clonotype was seen at least ten times. An end of the junction differs from the germline gene, which may be a read error. This chain uses TRBV7-7 with TRBJ2-3; the match to TRBD1 covers 7 bases. Germline-derived CDR1 and CDR2 are SSHAT and FNYEAQ (reference sequence). The CDR3 runs 15 residues. As DNA, the CDR3 is TGTGCTAGCAGCCTACAGGGGTTGGGCACAGATACGCAGTATTTT. Encoded protein: CASSLQGLGTDTQYF.

This clonotype was seen more than once but under ten times. This chain joins TRBV2 and TRBJ2-6; D is unresolved. The CDR3 covers 15 residues. From germline, CDR1 is SNHLY and CDR2 FYNNEI. The V end was cut by 5 bases, the J end by 3 bases, with 11 bases between. CDR3 in amino acids: CASSPDVYGANVLTF. The CDR3 nucleotides read TGTGCCAGCAGTCCCGACGTCTATGGGGCCAACGTCCTGACTTTC.

This clonotype was seen at least ten times. The genes are TRBV29-1 and TRBJ2-1; unclear D gene. In germline, CDR1 is SQVTM, CDR2 ANQGSEA. Trimming shortened V by 6 bases and J by 5 bases, and 17 bases separated the two germline ends. The CDR3 totals 14 residues. CDR3 amino acids: CSVAKQRRDNEQFF. In DNA, the CDR3 is TGCAGCGTCGCGAAACAGAGGAGAGACAATGAGCAGTTCTTC.

Note on this clonotype: A read error is possible here, since a much larger clone lies one base away. The chain couples TRBV7-2 to TRBJ2-7, with D perhaps matching TRBD1 or TRBD2 (5 bases each). Trimming shortened V by 2 bases and J by 9 bases, and 11 bases separated the two germline ends. Germline assignment: CDR1 SGHTA and CDR2 FQGNSA. CDR3 length: 12 residues. As DNA, the CDR3 is TGTGCCAGCAGCTTATCGGGGCTCGGGCAGTACTTC. Translating it yields CASSLSGLGQYF.

This clonotype was seen at least ten times. The chain combines TRBV20-1 with TRBJ1-1, with TRBD1 as a possible D gene (5 bases). With 3 bases removed from V and 1 base from J, the gap between germline ends came to 21 bases. This CDR3 has 17 residues. CDR1 DFQATT and CDR2 SNEGSKA come from the germline V gene (reference sequence). CDR3 coding DNA: TGCAGTGCTAGTTCAACCTGGGGCAGCCTTAAGAACACTGAAGCTTTCTTT. It specifies CSASSTWGSLKNTEAFF.

The table lists this clonotype with many counts. The genes are TRBV9 and TRBJ2-1, with D possibly being TRBD1 or TRBD2 (5 bases each). Trimming cost V 3 bases and J 6 bases, with 19 bases left between them. The germline CDR1 and CDR2 sequences are SGDLS and YYNGEE. The CDR3 contains 16 residues. The CDR3 nucleotides read TGTGCCAGCAGCGCCGACCTAAGGGACCTACTCAATGAGCAGTTCTTC. Protein product: CASSADLRDLLNEQFF.

The CDR3 bases are TGTGCCAGCAGCTCCTGGGAAAACACTGAAGCTTTCTTT. Its translation: CASSSWENTEAFF. This chain uses TRBV9 with TRBJ1-1; no clear D. Trimming stripped 4 bases from V and 2 bases from J, with 9 bases between. The CDR3 length is 13 residues. CDR1 and CDR2 from the germline V gene are SGDLS and YYNGEE.

This clonotype was detected only a few times. This clone may be a read error of a much larger clone one base away. The rearrangement links TRBV29-1 to TRBJ1-2; the match to TRBD1 covers 7 bases. Germline V CDR1 and CDR2: SQVTM, ANQGSEA. CDR3 length: 12 residues. V lost 4 bases to trimming and J lost 7 bases; unmatched junction nucleotides: 6. CDR3 nucleotide sequence: TGCAGCGTTGGAAAGGGGGCTGGTGGCTACACCTTC. This gives the protein CSVGKGAGGYTF.

The sample holds many counts of this clonotype. The chain carries TRBV6-6 and TRBJ1-2, with D perhaps TRBD1 (6 bases). V was shortened by 0 bases and J by 2 bases, with 13 bases between the two germline ends. The CDR3 has 16 residues. The V gene's germline CDR1 is MNHNY and CDR2 SVGAGI (reference sequence). This chain's CDR3 is CASSYSSRDTNYGYTF. DNA of the CDR3: TGTGCCAGCAGTTACTCGAGCAGGGACACCAACTATGGCTACACCTTC.

This clonotype was recorded at least ten times. This chain uses TRBV14 with TRBJ2-1; TRBD2 agrees at 9 bases. CDR1 SGHDN and CDR2 FVKESK come from the germline V gene. This CDR3 is 18 amino acids long. The J segment lost 0 bases and the V segment lost 1 base, leaving 7 bases of the junction unmatched. The CDR3 reads CASSQALAGPSSYNEQFF. The CDR3, as DNA: TGTGCCAGCAGCCAAGCCCTAGCGGGGCCCAGCTCCTACAATGAGCAGTTCTTC.

This clonotype was picked up many times. This chain links TRBV2 with TRBJ2-7; D remains ambiguous. Trimming shortened V by 3 bases and J by 4 bases, and 16 bases separated the two germline ends. CDR3 length: 15 amino acids. Germline lookup yields CDR1 SNHLY and CDR2 FYNNEI. CDR3 sequence: CASSDPWQELYEQYF. In nucleotides, the CDR3 is TGTGCCAGCAGTGACCCCTGGCAGGAGCTTTACGAGCAGTACTTC.

This clonotype was picked up many times. This chain links TRBV7-2 with TRBJ2-7; 10 bases map to TRBD1. Germline loops: CDR1 SGHTA, CDR2 FQGNSA. V was pared by 1 base and J by 3 bases, with 6 bases of the junction left unmatched. CDR3 length: 16 amino acids. CDR3 coding DNA: TGTGCCAGCAGCTTAGGTCGGGACAGGGGCGTCTACGAGCAGTACTTC. Translating it yields CASSLGRDRGVYEQYF.

This clonotype came up many times. J is TRBJ1-4 and V is TRBV5-1; D ambiguous. CDR3 length: 13 residues. The V gene's germline CDR1 is SGHRS and CDR2 YFSETQ. Trimming left V 0 bases short and J 6 bases short, with 6 bases between. The CDR3 here is CASSLDTYEKLFF. CDR3 sequence (DNA): TGCGCCAGCAGCTTGGACACCTATGAAAAACTGTTTTTT.

This clonotype has at least ten counts. V is TRBV20-1 and J is TRBJ2-7, with 7 bases aligning to TRBD2. J was trimmed by 2 bases and V by 1 base; bases with no gene match: 11. CDR1 is DFQATT and CDR2 is SNEGSKA in the germline V gene (reference sequence). The CDR3 runs to 16 residues. CDR3 in amino acids: CSARGAGASGTYEQYF. The CDR3 bases are TGCAGTGCTAGAGGCGCCGGGGCCAGCGGGACCTACGAGCAGTACTTC.

This clonotype has ten or more counts. V usage is TRBV20-1 and J usage is TRBJ2-7, with TRBD2 as a possible D gene (7 bases). Germline-derived CDR1 and CDR2 are DFQATT and SNEGSKA (reference sequence). V was cut by 2 bases and J by 2 bases, with 13 bases left in between. CDR3 length: 14 residues. The CDR3 DNA reads as TGCAGTGCTAGAAGTTCGCGGGGGCCCTACGAGCAGTACTTC. Residues: CSARSSRGPYEQYF.

This clonotype came up many times. The chain has TRBV5-5 and TRBJ2-4; D perhaps matches TRBD1 (5 bases). Trimming took 0 bases from V and 8 from J, leaving 12 bases between them. Germline loops: CDR1 SGHKS, CDR2 YYEKEE (reference sequence). The CDR3 totals 14 residues. CDR3 coding DNA: TGTGCCAGCAGCTTGGTTCAGGGCCAGGACATTCAGTACTTC. It is translated as CASSLVQGQDIQYF.

This clonotype was recorded many times. The J gene is TRBJ1-2, the V gene TRBV12-3 or TRBV12-4; the D is unclear. Trimming removed 0 bases at V and 5 bases at J, with 7 bases between. The CDR3 is 13 amino acids. In DNA form, the CDR3 reads TGTGCCAGCAGTTTAGCGGACCGTTATGGCTACACCTTC. Its translation is CASSLADRYGYTF.

This clonotype appeared many times. This rearrangement joins TRBV7-9 to TRBJ2-2; 9 bases align to TRBD1. This CDR3 comprises 15 residues. Unmatched junction bases numbered 3, after V lost 4 bases and J lost 3 bases. Germline V gives CDR1 SEHNR, CDR2 FQNEAQ (reference sequence). For the CDR3, the DNA is TGTGCCAGCAGCTCCCGGGACAGGGACACCGGGGAGCTGTTTTTT. Its protein product is CASSSRDRDTGELFF.

J is TRBJ1-1 and V is TRBV19; a weak D match, TRBD1 (5 bases). With 1 base removed from V and 4 bases from J, the gap between germline ends came to 10 bases. The CDR3 covers 14 residues. Per germline, CDR1 LNHDA and CDR2 SQIVND (reference sequence). In DNA, the CDR3 is TGTGCCAGTAGTATAGTTTCCGGGGGCACTGAAGCTTTCTTT. It encodes CASSIVSGGTEAFF.

This clonotype was counted ten times or more. The rearrangement links TRBV5-1 to TRBJ1-4; no reliable D call. Per the germline V gene, CDR1 is SGHRS and CDR2 is YFSETQ. Trimming shortened V by 1 base and J by 2 bases, and 9 bases separated the two germline ends. The CDR3 is 15 amino acids. The CDR3 DNA reads as TGCGCCAGCAGCTTGTTACCCACGACTAATGAAAAACTGTTTTTT. The encoded protein is CASSLLPTTNEKLFF.

J is TRBJ1-1 and V is TRBV12-3 or TRBV12-4; 7 nucleotides align to TRBD1. V dropped 3 bases and J dropped 6; count of bases not matched to a gene: 10. The CDR3 length is 15 residues. CDR3 bases: TGTGCCAGCAGTTTCGACAGGGTAGAGATAGCTGAAGCTTTCTTT. Translating gives CASSFDRVEIAEAFF.

This clonotype was observed at least ten times. The junction departs from the called germline gene at one end, perhaps through a read error. CDR3 residues: CASSSGLLNTGELFF. The CDR3 DNA follows: TGTGCTAGCAGCTCCGGACTTCTAAACACCGGGGAGCTGTTTTTT. The chain joins TRBV7-7 to TRBJ2-2; tentative D call: TRBD2 (5 bases). This CDR3 contains 15 residues. Per the germline V gene, CDR1 is SSHAT and CDR2 is FNYEAQ (reference sequence).

This clonotype was counted ten times or more. J is TRBJ2-7 and V is TRBV28; D ambiguous. V lost 5 bases, J lost 7 bases, and 12 bases lay in between. This CDR3 is built from 12 residues. The V gene's germline CDR1 is MDHEN and CDR2 SYDVKM. The CDR3 sequence is CASSPPFLEQYF. Written as DNA, the CDR3 is TGTGCCAGCAGTCCACCCTTCTTGGAGCAGTACTTC.

This clonotype was recorded at least ten times. This chain links TRBV7-2 with TRBJ1-6; 7 nucleotides agree with TRBD1. Germline CDR1 is SGHTA and CDR2 is FQGNSA. CDR3 size: 15 residues. Losses at the gene ends were 5 bases for V and 7 bases for J; bases not matched to a gene: 8. The DNA of the CDR3 is TGTGCCAGCAGCCCGCAGGGGGTTAGGAATTCACCCCTCCACTTT. Amino acids: CASSPQGVRNSPLHF.

This clonotype was detected many times. The chain couples TRBV5-6 to TRBJ1-1; 10 positions agree with TRBD1. Germline V gene sequence: CDR1 SGHDT, CDR2 YYEEEE. The ends lost 3 bases at V and 4 bases at J; junction bases unmatched: 9. The CDR3 is made up of 16 amino acids. CDR3 in DNA: TGTGCCAGCAGCTCTGTCCGGGACAGGGGCTTCACTGAAGCTTTCTTT. Translating it yields CASSSVRDRGFTEAFF.

This clonotype was recorded many times. The chain is built from TRBV20-1 and TRBJ2-1; the match to TRBD2 covers 12 bases. The CDR3 runs to 15 residues. The germline V gene encodes CDR1 DFQATT and CDR2 SNEGSKA (reference sequence). Germline trimming cut 6 bases from V and 8 bases from J; bases unmatched to any gene: 11. In DNA, the CDR3 is TGCAGTGCCATACCGCTAGCGGGGGGGCGCGATGAGCAGTTCTTC. This gives the protein CSAIPLAGGRDEQFF.

This clonotype counts as medium-sized. This chain joins TRBV12-3 or TRBV12-4 and TRBJ2-1, with a tentative D call TRBD2 (6 bases). The CDR3 is made up of 18 amino acids. Trimming took off 3 bases at V and 3 bases at J, with 21 bases between the two ends. DNA of the CDR3: TGTGCCAGCAGTTTTTTTTCGATTGGGAGGAGGAACTACAATGAGCAGTTCTTC. Amino acids: CASSFFSIGRRNYNEQFF.